This TCR beta chain was identified during a study of T cell repertoires in ileal Crohn's disease. Patients were adults with ileal or ileocolonic Crohn's disease needing resection. Per germline, CDR1 LNHDA and CDR2 SQIVND (reference sequence). This CDR3 region has 14 residues. J gave up 4 bases and V 6 bases, and 5 bases lay outside the gene matches. This table comes from immunoSEQ multiplex PCR, and its TCRdb copy is limited to in-frame clones, with some not included. The sample lists some 1,800 clones; about 81% were seen once. This clonotype was sampled from an adult with Crohn's disease. The source material was ileal tissue. The gene calls are TRBV19 and TRBJ1-4; 7 bases align to TRBD1. DNA for the CDR3: TGTGCCAGTAGCCGGACAGGTATTAATGAAAAACTGTTTTTT. Its protein product is CASSRTGINEKLFF.